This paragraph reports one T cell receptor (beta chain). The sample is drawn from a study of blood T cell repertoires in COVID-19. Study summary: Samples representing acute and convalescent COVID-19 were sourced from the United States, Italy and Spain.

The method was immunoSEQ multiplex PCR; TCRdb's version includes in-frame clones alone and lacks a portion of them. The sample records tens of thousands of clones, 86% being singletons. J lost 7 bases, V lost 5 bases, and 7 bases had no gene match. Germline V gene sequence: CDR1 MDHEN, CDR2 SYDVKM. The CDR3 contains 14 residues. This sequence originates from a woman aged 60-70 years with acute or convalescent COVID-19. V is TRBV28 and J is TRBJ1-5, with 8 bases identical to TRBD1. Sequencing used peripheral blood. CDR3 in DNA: TGTGCCAGCAGTCCCCGGACAGGGAACCAGCCCCAGCATTTT. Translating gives CASSPRTGNQPQHF.